This T cell receptor (beta chain) was captured by sequencing in a study of blood T cell repertoires in COVID-19. V was pared by 5 bases and J by 0 bases, with 10 bases of the junction left unmatched. This CDR3 region has 17 residues. Germline-derived CDR1 and CDR2 are LNHDA and SQIVND (reference sequence). Method: immunoSEQ multiplex PCR; TCRdb's copy keeps in-frame clones and lacks some. This table holds about 88,000 clones, more than 75% found once. What was sequenced was peripheral blood. V usage is TRBV19 and J usage is TRBJ2-3; TRBD2 agrees at 8 bases. The TCR was taken from a human donor in a cohort sampled during active COVID-19. For the CDR3, the DNA is TGTGCCAGTAGTGGGGGATTAGCGGGATCTAGCACAGATACGCAGTATTTT. Protein sequence: CASSGGLAGSSTDTQYF.